These T cell receptor beta chains were read from a single sample in a study of blood T cell repertoires in COVID-19. Produced via immunoSEQ multiplex PCR; TCRdb's table is partial and in-frame only. The sample carries 310,000 or so clones, around 86% recorded once. The sequencing sample was made of peripheral blood. The receptors come from a woman between 45 and 65 years old with acute or convalescent COVID-19. CDR3s include the opening cysteine and the closing phenylalanine or tryptophan. Fields, in order: J gene, D gene, V gene, CDR3 length, clone size, CDR3 protein, CDR3 DNA. The D gene is left open where the match is weak. Only part of the rows carry a size: once, few, many, or a class if the clone is expanded.

TRBJ2-5,NA,TRBV12-2,17,NA,CASRLAPRQLRKETQYF,TGTGCAAGTCGCTTAGCGCCTAGACAGTTACGGAAAGAGACCCAGTACTTC
TRBJ2-1,TRBD2,TRBV28,17,NA,CASRGTSGRPSDNEQFF,TGTGCCAGCAGAGGGACTAGCGGGAGGCCAAGCGACAATGAGCAGTTCTTC
TRBJ1-2,NA,TRBV6-1,14,NA,CASRRHFLNYGYTF,TGTGCCAGCAGACGACACTTCCTTAACTATGGCTACACCTTC
TRBJ2-5,NA,TRBV5-1,14,NA,CASSLGQVQETQYF,TGCGCCAGCAGCTTGGGGCAGGTCCAAGAGACCCAGTACTTC
TRBJ2-3,NA,TRBV4-2,16,NA,CASSPWGGGYTDTQYF,TGTGCCAGCAGCCCCTGGGGTGGGGGGTACACAGATACGCAGTATTTT
TRBJ2-7,NA,TRBV2,11,NA,CASRADYEQYF,TGTGCCAGCAGGGCCGACTACGAGCAGTACTTC
TRBJ2-5,TRBD2,TRBV27,14,once,CASRTGGWSKTQYF,TGTGCCAGCAGAACGGGGGGGTGGTCGAAGACCCAGTACTTC
TRBJ2-7,NA,TRBV28,13,NA,CASSLPGVYEQYF,TGTGCCAGCAGTCTTCCCGGGGTCTACGAGCAGTACTTC
TRBJ2-3,NA,TRBV2,17,NA,CASSETKGGGRTDTQYF,TGTGCCAGCAGTGAAACAAAGGGGGGAGGGCGCACAGATACGCAGTATTTT
TRBJ2-1,TRBD2,TRBV19,16,few,CASSTLAGGSYNEQFF,TGTGCCAGTAGTACCTTAGCGGGAGGGTCCTACAATGAGCAGTTCTTC
TRBJ1-2,NA,TRBV6-5,14,NA,CASSYGGAGYGYTF,TGTGCCAGCAGTTACGGTGGGGCTGGCTATGGCTACACCTTC
TRBJ2-7,NA,TRBV6-2/TRBV6-3,18,NA,CASSYNPREGDTTYEQYF,TGTGCCAGCAGTTATAATCCACGAGAAGGGGACACCACCTACGAGCAGTACTTC
TRBJ2-2,NA,TRBV9,11,NA,CASGGAGELFF,TGTGCCAGCGGAGGGGCGGGGGAGCTGTTTTTT
TRBJ2-5,NA,TRBV24-1,16,NA,CATSDLQTGIPETQYF,TGTGCCACCAGTGATTTACAAACAGGGATCCCAGAGACCCAGTACTTC
TRBJ1-6,TRBD1,TRBV18,15,NA,CASSPPGQGNSPLHF,TGTGCCAGCTCACCACCCGGACAGGGAAATTCACCCCTCCACTTT
TRBJ1-2,TRBD1,TRBV9,14,NA,CASSVEAGGYGYTF,TGTGCCAGCAGCGTAGAGGCAGGGGGCTATGGCTACACCTTC
TRBJ2-1,NA,TRBV7-2,11,NA,CASSSRREQFF,TGTGCCAGCAGCTCTAGGAGGGAGCAGTTCTTC
TRBJ2-2,NA,TRBV9,19,NA,CASSLGRDSALLNTGELFF,TGTGCCAGCAGCCTCGGCCGGGACTCGGCCCTCCTTAACACCGGGGAGCTGTTTTTT
TRBJ1-5,TRBD1,TRBV9,15,NA,CASSVSSGGGQPQHF,TGTGCCAGCAGCGTCTCCTCAGGGGGTGGACAGCCCCAGCATTTT
TRBJ2-1,TRBD2,TRBV24-1,16,NA,CATSDHGTSGYNEQFF,TGTGCCACCAGTGATCACGGGACTAGCGGGTACAATGAGCAGTTCTTC
TRBJ2-7,NA,TRBV21-1,13,few,CASRDIAPYEQYF,TGTGCCAGCAGGGACATCGCACCCTACGAGCAGTACTTC
TRBJ1-4,TRBD1,TRBV9,18,NA,CASSTALYLGTANEKLFF,TGTGCCAGCAGCACAGCGCTGTACCTCGGGACAGCGAATGAAAAACTGTTTTTT
TRBJ1-1,TRBD1,TRBV7-3,15,few,CASSLGDRMNTEAFF,TGTGCCAGCAGCTTAGGGGACAGGATGAACACTGAAGCTTTCTTT
TRBJ1-2,NA,TRBV11-2,12,NA,CASSRGQLPYTF,TGTGCCAGCAGCAGAGGACAGCTTCCCTACACCTTC
TRBJ1-2,NA,TRBV25-1,17,NA,CASSEYNWGGVHYGYTF,TGTGCCAGCAGTGAATATAATTGGGGGGGTGTCCACTATGGCTACACCTTC
TRBJ2-7,TRBD1,TRBV27,14,NA,CASSFQGASYEQYF,TGTGCCAGCAGTTTCCAGGGGGCCTCCTACGAGCAGTACTTC
TRBJ1-3,NA,TRBV25-1,14,NA,CASSEAGSGNTIYF,TGTGCCAGCAGTGAGGCGGGCTCTGGAAACACCATATATTTT
TRBJ2-1,TRBD2,TRBV6-2/TRBV6-3,18,NA,CASSSLAGEILTLNEQFF,TGTGCCAGCAGTTCATTAGCGGGAGAAATCCTCACTTTGAATGAGCAGTTCTTC
TRBJ1-2,TRBD1,TRBV28,14,NA,CASSFGDRIYGYTF,TGTGCCAGCAGTTTCGGGGACAGGATCTATGGCTACACCTTC
TRBJ1-5,NA,TRBV5-1,15,NA,CASSLGESSNQPQHF,TGCGCCAGCAGCTTGGGGGAGTCTAGCAATCAGCCCCAGCATTTT
TRBJ1-5,NA,TRBV27,16,NA,CASSLRATNSNQPQHF,TGTGCCAGCAGTTTGAGGGCAACTAATAGCAATCAGCCCCAGCATTTT
TRBJ2-1,TRBD2,TRBV3-1/TRBV3-2,17,NA,CASSQDPGRAEFDEQFF,TGTGCCAGCAGCCAAGATCCCGGGAGGGCCGAGTTTGATGAGCAGTTCTTC
TRBJ2-1,NA,TRBV3-1/TRBV3-2,14,NA,CASSQEGDLDEQFF,TGTGCCAGCAGCCAAGAGGGAGACCTTGATGAGCAGTTCTTC
TRBJ2-1,NA,TRBV5-4,14,NA,CASRPIQGYNEQFF,TGTGCCAGCAGGCCCATACAGGGTTACAATGAGCAGTTCTTC
TRBJ2-7,TRBD2,TRBV27,14,NA,CASTPWGPGGEQYF,TGTGCCAGCACCCCTTGGGGACCGGGGGGCGAGCAGTACTTC
TRBJ2-1,NA,TRBV2,14,NA,CASSDYDSYNEQFF,TGTGCCAGCAGTGACTACGACTCCTACAATGAGCAGTTCTTC
TRBJ2-4,NA,TRBV28,15,NA,CASNGIQGRKNIQYF,TGTGCCAGCAACGGAATACAGGGACGCAAAAACATTCAGTACTTC
TRBJ1-1,NA,TRBV5-1,14,once,CASSLTGINTEAFF,TGCGCCAGCAGCTTGACAGGGATTAACACTGAAGCTTTCTTT
TRBJ2-7,TRBD2,TRBV3-1/TRBV3-2,15,NA,CASSQEVGGDYEQYF,TGTGCCAGCAGCCAAGAGGTCGGGGGGGACTACGAGCAGTACTTC
TRBJ2-7,TRBD1,TRBV5-4,17,once,CASSLLKGGDRGNEQYF,TGTGCCAGCAGCTTGTTAAAGGGCGGGGACAGGGGGAACGAGCAGTACTTC
TRBJ1-2,NA,TRBV9,14,NA,CASSTLGPVYGYTF,TGTGCCAGCAGCACCCTGGGGCCCGTCTATGGCTACACCTTC
TRBJ1-1,NA,TRBV6-2/TRBV6-3,14,NA,CASSFGRINTEAFF,TGTGCCAGCAGTTTTGGGAGAATAAACACTGAAGCTTTCTTT
TRBJ2-3,TRBD2,TRBV12-5,17,NA,CASGTQRTSGSTDTQYF,TGTGCTAGTGGTACCCAACGGACTAGCGGAAGCACAGATACGCAGTATTTT
TRBJ2-2,TRBD2,TRBV28,15,NA,CASSSAGEVSGELFF,TGTGCCAGCAGTTCAGCGGGAGAGGTGTCCGGGGAGCTGTTTTTT
TRBJ2-3,TRBD2,TRBV19,17,NA,CASSIAPSGILPDTQYF,TGTGCCAGTAGTATAGCTCCGAGCGGGATACTGCCAGATACGCAGTATTTT
TRBJ1-5,NA,TRBV4-1,15,NA,CASSQTGAKGQPQHF,TGCGCCAGCAGCCAAACGGGAGCGAAGGGGCAGCCCCAGCATTTT
TRBJ2-3,NA,TRBV6-5,13,NA,CASSSEQGNTQYF,TGTGCCAGCAGTTCGGAACAGGGAAATACGCAGTATTTT
TRBJ2-1,TRBD1,TRBV28,15,NA,CASRRDRGQSGEQFF,TGTGCCAGCCGCCGGGACAGGGGGCAAAGCGGTGAGCAGTTCTTC
TRBJ2-3,NA,TRBV6-5,16,NA,CASSYDYSGPTDTQYF,TGTGCCAGCAGTTACGACTACTCAGGACCCACAGATACGCAGTATTTT
TRBJ1-2,TRBD1,TRBV19,18,NA,CASSNQPGGPNSSYGYTF,TGTGCCAGTAGTAATCAGCCAGGGGGCCCAAATTCCTCCTATGGCTACACCTTC
TRBJ1-1,NA,TRBV2,13,NA,CASSESGKFKAFF,TGTGCCAGCAGTGAATCCGGGAAATTCAAAGCTTTCTTT
TRBJ1-1,TRBD1,TRBV4-1,13,NA,CASSQGDREQAFF,TGCGCCAGCAGCCAAGGGGACAGGGAACAAGCTTTCTTT
TRBJ2-3,TRBD2,TRBV18,16,NA,CASSPTGLAGDISRYF,TGTGCCAGCTCACCAACGGGGCTAGCGGGAGACATCAGTAGGTATTTT
TRBJ2-3,NA,TRBV19,13,once,CATKEKGADTQYF,TGTGCCACCAAGGAGAAGGGGGCAGATACGCAGTATTTT
TRBJ2-7,TRBD2,TRBV18,15,once,CASSPTAGLAYEQYF,TGTGCCAGCTCACCTACAGCGGGGCTAGCCTACGAGCAGTACTTC
TRBJ1-6,TRBD1,TRBV15,19,NA,CATSAPGQGTGLYNSPLHF,TGTGCCACCAGCGCTCCGGGACAGGGGACCGGCCTTTATAATTCACCCCTCCACTTT
TRBJ2-6,NA,TRBV7-3,15,NA,CASSLTRAGANVLTF,TGTGCCAGCAGCTTAACCAGGGCTGGGGCCAACGTCCTGACTTTC